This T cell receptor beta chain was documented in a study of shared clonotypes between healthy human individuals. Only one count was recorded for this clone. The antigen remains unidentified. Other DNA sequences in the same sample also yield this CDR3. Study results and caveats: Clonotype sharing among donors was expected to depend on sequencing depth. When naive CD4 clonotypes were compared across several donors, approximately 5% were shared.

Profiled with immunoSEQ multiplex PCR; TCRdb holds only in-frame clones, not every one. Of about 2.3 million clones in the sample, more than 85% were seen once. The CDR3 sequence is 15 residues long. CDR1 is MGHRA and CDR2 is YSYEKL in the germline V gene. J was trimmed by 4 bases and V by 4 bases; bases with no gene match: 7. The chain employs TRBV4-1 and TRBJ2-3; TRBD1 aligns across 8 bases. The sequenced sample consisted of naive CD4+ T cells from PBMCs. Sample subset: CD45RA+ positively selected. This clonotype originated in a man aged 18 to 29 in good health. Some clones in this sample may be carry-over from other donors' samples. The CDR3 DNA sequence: TGCGCCAGCAGCCCCGGACAGGGAGGCGCAGATACGCAGTATTTT. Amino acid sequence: CASSPGQGGADTQYF.